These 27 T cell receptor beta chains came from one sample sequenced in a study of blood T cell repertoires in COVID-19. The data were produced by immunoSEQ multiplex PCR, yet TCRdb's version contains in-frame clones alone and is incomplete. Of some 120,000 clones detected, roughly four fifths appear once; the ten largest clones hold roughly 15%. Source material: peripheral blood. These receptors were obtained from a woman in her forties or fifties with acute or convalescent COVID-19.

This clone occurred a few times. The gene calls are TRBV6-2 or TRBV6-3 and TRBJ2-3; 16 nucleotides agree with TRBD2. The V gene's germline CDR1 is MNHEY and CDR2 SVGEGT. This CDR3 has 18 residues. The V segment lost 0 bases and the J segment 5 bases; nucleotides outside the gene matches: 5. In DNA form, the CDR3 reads TGTGCCAGCAGTTACTCGGGGACTAGCGGGGGGGCTCGAGATACGCAGTATTTT. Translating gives CASSYSGTSGGARDTQYF.

The CDR3 bases are TGCAGCGTTGGGGGCTGGGGCACTGAAGCTTTCTTT. It is translated as CSVGGWGTEAFF. The rearrangement links TRBV29-1 to TRBJ1-1; possible D gene TRBD1, 5 bases. CDR3 length: 12 amino acids. Trimming left V 4 bases short and J 4 bases short, with 10 bases between. The germline gives CDR1 SQVTM, CDR2 ANQGSEA.

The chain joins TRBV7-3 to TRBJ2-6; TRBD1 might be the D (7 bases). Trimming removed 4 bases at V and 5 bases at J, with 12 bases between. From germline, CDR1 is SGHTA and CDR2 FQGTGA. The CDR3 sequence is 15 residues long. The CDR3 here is CASSSEGARANVLTF. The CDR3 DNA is TGTGCCAGCAGCTCGGAGGGGGCTAGGGCCAACGTCCTGACTTTC.

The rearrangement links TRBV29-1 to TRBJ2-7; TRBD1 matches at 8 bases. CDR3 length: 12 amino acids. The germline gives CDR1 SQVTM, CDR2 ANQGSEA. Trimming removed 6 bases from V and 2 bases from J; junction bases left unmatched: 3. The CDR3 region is CSVRTGPYEQYF. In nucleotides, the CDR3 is TGCAGCGTGAGGACAGGGCCCTACGAGCAGTACTTC.

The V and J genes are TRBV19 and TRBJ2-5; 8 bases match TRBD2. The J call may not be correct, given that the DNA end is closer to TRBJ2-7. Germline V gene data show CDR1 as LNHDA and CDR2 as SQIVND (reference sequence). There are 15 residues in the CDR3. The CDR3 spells CASSTLAGSAYEQYF. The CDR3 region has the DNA TGTGCCAGTAGTACCCTAGCGGGCAGCGCCTACGAGCAGTACTTC.

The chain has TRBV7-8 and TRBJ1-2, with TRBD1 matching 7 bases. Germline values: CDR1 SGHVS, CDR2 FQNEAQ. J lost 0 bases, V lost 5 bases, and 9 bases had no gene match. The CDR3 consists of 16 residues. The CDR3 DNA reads TGTGCCAGCAGCCTGACCGCGGGACAGACTAACTATGGCTACACCTTC. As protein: CASSLTAGQTNYGYTF.

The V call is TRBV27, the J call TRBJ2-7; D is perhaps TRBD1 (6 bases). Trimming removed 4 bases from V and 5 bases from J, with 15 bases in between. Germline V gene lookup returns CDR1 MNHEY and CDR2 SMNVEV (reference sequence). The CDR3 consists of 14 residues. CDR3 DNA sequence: TGTGCCAGCAGTTCACACCTCGAGGGGGACGAGCAGTACTTC. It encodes CASSSHLEGDEQYF.

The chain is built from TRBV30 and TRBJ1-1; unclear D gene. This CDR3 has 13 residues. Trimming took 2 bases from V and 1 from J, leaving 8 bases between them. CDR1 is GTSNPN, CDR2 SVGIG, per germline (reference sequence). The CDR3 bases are TGTGCCTGGAGTCCCCAGGAGAACACTGAAGCTTTCTTT. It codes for CAWSPQENTEAFF. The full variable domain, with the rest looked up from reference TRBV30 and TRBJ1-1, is SQTIHQWPATLVQPVGSPLSLECTVEGTSNPNLYWYRQAAGRGLQLLFYSVGIGQISSEVPQNLSASRPQDRQFILSSKKLLLSDSGFYLCAWSPQENTEAFFGQGTRLTVV.

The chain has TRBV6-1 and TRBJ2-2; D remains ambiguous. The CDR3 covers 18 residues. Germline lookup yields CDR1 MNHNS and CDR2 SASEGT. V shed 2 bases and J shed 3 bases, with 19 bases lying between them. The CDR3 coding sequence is TGTGCCAGCAGTGAATTCGGGTCTTTGACGTTGGACACCGGGGAGCTGTTTTTT. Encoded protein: CASSEFGSLTLDTGELFF.

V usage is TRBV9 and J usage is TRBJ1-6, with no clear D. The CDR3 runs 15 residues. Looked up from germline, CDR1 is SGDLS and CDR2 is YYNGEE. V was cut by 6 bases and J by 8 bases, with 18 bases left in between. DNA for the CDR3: TGTGCCAGCATCCCCCAACGAGAGTTATATTCACCCCTCCACTTT. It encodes CASIPQRELYSPLHF.

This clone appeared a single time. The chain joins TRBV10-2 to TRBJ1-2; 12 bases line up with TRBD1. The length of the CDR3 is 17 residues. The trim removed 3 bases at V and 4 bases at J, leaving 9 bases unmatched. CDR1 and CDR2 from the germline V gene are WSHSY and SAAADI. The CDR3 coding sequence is TGCGCCAGCAGTGATGGGACAGGGGGCGCAAAAGGCTATGGCTACACCTTC. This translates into CASSDGTGGAKGYGYTF.

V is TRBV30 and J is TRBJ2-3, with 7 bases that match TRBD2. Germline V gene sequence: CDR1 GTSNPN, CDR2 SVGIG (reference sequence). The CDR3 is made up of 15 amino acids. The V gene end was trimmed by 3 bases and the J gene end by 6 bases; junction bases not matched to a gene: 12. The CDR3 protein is CAWRAKRGFGDTQYF. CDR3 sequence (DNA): TGTGCCTGGAGGGCGAAGCGGGGCTTCGGGGATACGCAGTATTTT.

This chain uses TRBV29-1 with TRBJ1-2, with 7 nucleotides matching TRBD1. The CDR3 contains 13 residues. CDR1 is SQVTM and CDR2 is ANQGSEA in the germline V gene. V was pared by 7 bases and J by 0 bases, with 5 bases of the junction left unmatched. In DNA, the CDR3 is TGCAGCGCTGGGACAGAGACTAACTATGGCTACACCTTC. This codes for CSAGTETNYGYTF. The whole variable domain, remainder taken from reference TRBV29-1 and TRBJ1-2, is SAVISQKPSRDICQRGTSLTIQCQVDSQVTMMFWYRQQPGQSLTLIATANQGSEATYESGFVIDKFPISRPNLTFSTLTVSNMSPEDSSIYLCSAGTETNYGYTFGSGTRLTVV.

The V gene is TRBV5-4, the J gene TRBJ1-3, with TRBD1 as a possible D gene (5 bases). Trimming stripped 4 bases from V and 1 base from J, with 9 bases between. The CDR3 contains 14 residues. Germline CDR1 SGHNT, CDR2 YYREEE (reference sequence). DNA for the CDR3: TGTGCCAGCAGCCCAGGGTCTTCTGGAAACACCATATATTTT. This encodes CASSPGSSGNTIYF.

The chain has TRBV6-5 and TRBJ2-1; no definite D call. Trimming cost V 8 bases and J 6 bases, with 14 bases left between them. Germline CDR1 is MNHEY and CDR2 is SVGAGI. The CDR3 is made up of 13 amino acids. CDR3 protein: CASALSESNEQFF. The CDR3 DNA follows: TGTGCCAGCGCCCTATCTGAGAGCAATGAGCAGTTCTTC.

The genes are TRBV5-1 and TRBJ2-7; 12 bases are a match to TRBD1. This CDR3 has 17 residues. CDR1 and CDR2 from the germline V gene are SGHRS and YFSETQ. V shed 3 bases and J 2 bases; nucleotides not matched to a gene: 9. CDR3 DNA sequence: TGCGCCAGCAGCTCAATGGGACAGGGGGCAGGTGCCTACGAGCAGTACTTC. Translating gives CASSSMGQGAGAYEQYF.

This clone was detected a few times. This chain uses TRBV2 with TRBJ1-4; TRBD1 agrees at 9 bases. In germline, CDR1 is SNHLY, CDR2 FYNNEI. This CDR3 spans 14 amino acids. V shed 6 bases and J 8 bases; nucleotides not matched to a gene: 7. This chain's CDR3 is CASSWTGEREKLFF. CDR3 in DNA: TGTGCCAGCAGCTGGACAGGGGAACGCGAAAAACTGTTTTTT.

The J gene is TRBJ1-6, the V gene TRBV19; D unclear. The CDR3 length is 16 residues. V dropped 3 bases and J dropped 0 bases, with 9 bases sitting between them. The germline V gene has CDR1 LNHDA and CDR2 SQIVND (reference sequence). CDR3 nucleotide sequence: TGTGCCAGTAGTATCACGCTTAGCTCCTATAATTCACCCCTCCACTTT. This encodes CASSITLSSYNSPLHF.

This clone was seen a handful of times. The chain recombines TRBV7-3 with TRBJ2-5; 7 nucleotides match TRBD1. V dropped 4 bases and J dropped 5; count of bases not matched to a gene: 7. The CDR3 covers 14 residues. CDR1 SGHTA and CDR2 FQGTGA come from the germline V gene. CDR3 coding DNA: TGTGCCAGCAGCTCACAGGGGAGTGCGGAGACCCAGTACTTC. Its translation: CASSSQGSAETQYF.

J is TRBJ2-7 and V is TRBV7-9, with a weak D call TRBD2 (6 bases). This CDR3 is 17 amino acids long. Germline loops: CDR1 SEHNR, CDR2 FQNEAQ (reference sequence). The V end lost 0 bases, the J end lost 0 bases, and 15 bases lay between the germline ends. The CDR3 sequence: CASSLARRRETSYEQYF. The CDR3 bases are TGTGCCAGCAGCTTAGCGCGTAGGAGGGAAACCTCCTACGAGCAGTACTTC.

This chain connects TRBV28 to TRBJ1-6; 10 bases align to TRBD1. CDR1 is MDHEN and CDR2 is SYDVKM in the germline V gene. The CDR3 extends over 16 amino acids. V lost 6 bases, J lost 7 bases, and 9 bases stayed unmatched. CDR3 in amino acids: CASSRPGQGLNSPLHF. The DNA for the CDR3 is TGTGCCAGCAGCCGCCCGGGACAGGGGTTAAATTCACCCCTCCACTTT.

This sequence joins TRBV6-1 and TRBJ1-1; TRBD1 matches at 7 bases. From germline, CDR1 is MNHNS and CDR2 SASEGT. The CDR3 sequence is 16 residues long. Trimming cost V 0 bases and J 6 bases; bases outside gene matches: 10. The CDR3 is CASSEAPPGGYSEAFF. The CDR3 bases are TGTGCCAGCAGTGAAGCCCCCCCAGGGGGGTATTCTGAAGCTTTCTTT.

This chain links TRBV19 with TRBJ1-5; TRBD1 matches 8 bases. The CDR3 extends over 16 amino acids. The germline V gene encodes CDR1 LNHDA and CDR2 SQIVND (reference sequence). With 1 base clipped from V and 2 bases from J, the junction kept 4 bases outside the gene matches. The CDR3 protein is CASSIVLQGGNQPQHF. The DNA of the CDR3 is TGTGCCAGTAGTATAGTCTTACAGGGGGGCAATCAGCCCCAGCATTTT.

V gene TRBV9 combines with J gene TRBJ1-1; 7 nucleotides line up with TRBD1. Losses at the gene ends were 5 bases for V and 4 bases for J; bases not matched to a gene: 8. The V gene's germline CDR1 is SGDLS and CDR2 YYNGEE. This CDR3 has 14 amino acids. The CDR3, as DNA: TGTGCCAGCAGTAGGGACAGTAGGGGCACTGAAGCTTTCTTT. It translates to CASSRDSRGTEAFF. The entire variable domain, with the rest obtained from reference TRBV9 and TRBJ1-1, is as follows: DSGVTQTPKHLITATGQRVTLRCSPRSGDLSVYWYQQSLDQGLQFLIQYYNGEERAKGNILERFSAQQFPDLHSELNLSSLELGDSALYFCASSRDSRGTEAFFGQGTRLTVV.

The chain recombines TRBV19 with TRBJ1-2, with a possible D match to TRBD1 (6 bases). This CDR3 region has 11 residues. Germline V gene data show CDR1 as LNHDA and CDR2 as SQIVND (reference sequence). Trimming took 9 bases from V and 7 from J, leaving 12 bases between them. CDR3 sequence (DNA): TGTGCCAGCCGGGCGGGGGCTGGCTACACCTTC. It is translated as CASRAGAGYTF.

For the CDR3, the DNA is TGTGCCAGCAGTACGGGACAGGGGGCTTACGAGCAGTACTTC. Amino acids: CASSTGQGAYEQYF. The rearrangement links TRBV5-4 to TRBJ2-7; TRBD1 matches at 12 bases. Losses at the gene ends were 5 bases for V and 4 bases for J; bases not matched to a gene: 4. The CDR3 is 14 amino acids. The germline V gene has CDR1 SGHNT and CDR2 YYREEE (reference sequence). The full variable domain, with the rest looked up from reference TRBV5-4 and TRBJ2-7, is ETGVTQSPTHLIKTRGQQVTLRCSSQSGHNTVSWYQQALGQGPQFIFQYYREEENGRGNFPPRFSGLQFPNYSSELNVNALELDDSALYLCASSTGQGAYEQYFGPGTRLTVT.

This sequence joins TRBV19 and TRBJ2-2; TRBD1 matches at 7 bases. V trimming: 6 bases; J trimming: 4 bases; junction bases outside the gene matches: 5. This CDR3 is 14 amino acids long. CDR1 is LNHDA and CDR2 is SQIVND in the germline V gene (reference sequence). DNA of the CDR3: TGTGCCAGTAGCAGGGACAGCTCCACCGGGGAGCTGTTTTTT. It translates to CASSRDSSTGELFF. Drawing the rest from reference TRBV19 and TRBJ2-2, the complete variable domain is DGGITQSPKYLFRKEGQNVTLSCEQNLNHDAMYWYRQDPGQGLRLIYYSQIVNDFQKGDIAEGYSVSREKKESFPLTVTSAQKNPTAFYLCASSRDSSTGELFFGEGSRLTVL.